These 13 T cell receptor beta chains were all obtained from the same sample, sequenced in a study of T cells in Graves' hyperthyroidism and ophthalmopathy. Regions amplified from RNA transcripts were the TCR beta CDR3 regions. When the TCR CDR3 underwent first-round RT-PCR, the HTBI primer set was used. TCRdb processed the multiplex PCR reads anew with MiXCR; each CDR3 protein has one entry. The table lists some 460,000 distinct CDR3 sequences, around 14% of them singletons. Sequencing was carried out using blood. The receptors were gathered from a young woman with Graves' hyperthyroidism.

The gene calls are TRBV5-1 and TRBJ2-3; TRBD1 is a possible D gene (5 bases). Germline assignment: CDR1 SGHRS and CDR2 YFSETQ. The CDR3 consists of 15 residues. Trimming left V 4 bases short and J 5 bases short, with 17 bases between. The CDR3 nucleotides read TGCGCCAGCAGCCTTCTACTTTCACAGGAAGATACGCAGTATTTT. Translated, it gives CASSLLLSQEDTQYF. Combining the CDR3 with reference TRBV5-1 and TRBJ2-3 gives the whole variable domain KAGVTQTPRYLIKTRGQQVTLSCSPISGHRSVSWYQQTPGQGLQFLFEYFSETQRNKGNFPGRFSGRQFSNSRSEMNVSTLELGDSALYLCASSLLLSQEDTQYFGPGTRLTVL.

This clonotype has at least ten counts. The chain carries TRBV24-1 and TRBJ1-1, with D maybe TRBD1 (6 bases). The CDR3 has 13 amino acids. Germline loops: CDR1 KGHDR, CDR2 SFDVKD. Trimming pared 8 bases from V and 1 base from J, leaving 10 bases between. The CDR3 is CATTGGPNTEAFF. The CDR3 coding sequence is TGTGCCACCACTGGGGGGCCGAACACTGAAGCTTTCTTT.

The chain employs TRBV10-3 and TRBJ2-1; no reliable D call. The CDR3 consists of 12 residues. Germline V lookup: CDR1 ENHRY, CDR2 SYGVKD. V was trimmed by 10 bases and J by 6 bases, leaving 13 bases between them. DNA of the CDR3: TGTGCCACGATGGCATCGCCCAATGAGCAGTTCTTC. Protein: CATMASPNEQFF.

The chain combines TRBV7-3 with TRBJ2-1; TRBD2 aligns across 7 bases. The CDR3 totals 16 residues. Germline V gene lookup returns CDR1 SGHTA and CDR2 FQGTGA. J lost 0 bases, V lost 7 bases, and 9 bases had no gene match. The CDR3 DNA sequence: TGTGCCAGCACTCGGCTCGGCGGGAGCTCCTACAATGAGCAGTTCTTC. Translation gives CASTRLGGSSYNEQFF.

This clonotype was counted at least ten times. The chain joins TRBV18 to TRBJ2-1, with TRBD2 identical over 13 bases. From germline, CDR1 is KGHSH and CDR2 LQKENI. Germline trimming cut 6 bases from V and 5 bases from J; bases unmatched to any gene: 4. CDR3 length equals 15 residues. CDR3 protein: CASSPGLAGNNEQFF. CDR3 coding DNA: TGTGCCAGCTCGCCGGGACTAGCGGGGAACAATGAGCAGTTCTTC.

As to this clonotype: A much larger clone lies a single base off, so this may be a read error. The J gene is TRBJ1-2, the V gene TRBV12-3 or TRBV12-4; 7 bases map to TRBD1. The CDR3 loop spans 14 amino acids. CDR3 bases: TGTGCCAGCAGTAAGACAGGGTTTGCGAGTGGCTGCACCTTC. Translation gives CASSKTGFASGCTF.

In this sample, this clonotype turned up many times. V and J are TRBV10-3 and TRBJ2-5, with 12 nucleotides matching TRBD2. This CDR3 has 15 residues. Germline CDR1 is ENHRY and CDR2 is SYGVKD. V lost 5 bases, J lost 0 bases, and 1 base stayed unmatched. The DNA of the CDR3 is TGTGCCATCAGTCGACTAGCGGGAGACCAAGAGACCCAGTACTTC. Protein sequence: CAISRLAGDQETQYF.

The J gene is TRBJ2-5, the V gene TRBV6-1; D remains ambiguous. In germline, CDR1 is MNHNS, CDR2 SASEGT. The CDR3 contains 12 residues. Trimming took 7 bases from V and 5 from J, leaving 11 bases between them. The CDR3 region has the DNA TGTGCCAGCAAGGCCAGTCTCGAGACCCAGTACTTC. This gives the protein CASKASLETQYF.

In its sample, this clonotype was seen many times. The chain carries TRBV7-8 and TRBJ2-5, with 9 bases identical to TRBD2. From germline, CDR1 is SGHVS and CDR2 FQNEAQ. The V and J ends lost 1 base and 4 bases, in that order; junction bases with no gene match: 7. There are 16 residues in the CDR3. For the CDR3, the DNA is TGTGCCAGCAGCTTAGGAGTAGGCGGGAGGGCAGAGACCCAGTACTTC. Amino acid sequence: CASSLGVGGRAETQYF.

This clonotype was seen only a few times. This chain connects TRBV6-4 to TRBJ1-2; TRBD1 might be the D (5 bases). Trimming took 7 bases from V and 8 from J, leaving 17 bases between them. The CDR3 length is 13 residues. Germline loops: CDR1 MRHNA, CDR2 SNTAGT. The CDR3 DNA reads TGTGCCAGCACCACCCCCCAGGGTAAAGGCTACACCTTC. The encoded protein is CASTTPQGKGYTF.

The chain combines TRBV5-1 with TRBJ2-5, with D possibly being TRBD2 (6 bases). The V end lost 0 bases, the J end lost 5 bases, and 20 bases lay between the germline ends. CDR1 and CDR2 (germline): SGHRS, YFSETQ. The CDR3 length is 17 residues. The CDR3 loop reads CASSLGGPPSARETQYF. The CDR3 DNA reads as TGCGCCAGCAGCTTGGGGGGCCCCCCTAGCGCCCGGGAGACCCAGTACTTC.

This sequence joins TRBV11-2 and TRBJ1-6; 9 nucleotides line up with TRBD1. In germline, CDR1 is SGHAT, CDR2 FQNNGV. The length of the CDR3 is 15 residues. Losses at the gene ends were 5 bases for V and 7 bases for J; bases not matched to a gene: 6. CDR3 amino acids: CASSAQGAGNSPLHF. The DNA for the CDR3 is TGTGCCAGCAGCGCACAGGGGGCGGGAAATTCACCCCTCCACTTT.

This clonotype has a count of ten or more. This chain joins TRBV5-1 and TRBJ1-1; D gene uncertain. CDR1 and CDR2 from the germline V gene are SGHRS and YFSETQ. The V gene lost 1 base and the J gene lost 4 bases, with 14 bases spanning the gap. This CDR3 is built from 15 residues. The DNA for the CDR3 is TGCGCCAGCAGCTTGAACATGGCAGGAGGCACTGAAGCTTTCTTT. Encoded protein: CASSLNMAGGTEAFF.